This TCR beta chain was recorded in a study of Graves' ophthalmopathy and Graves' hyperthyroidism. The CDR3 contains 15 residues. Trimming pared 6 bases from V and 5 bases from J, leaving 14 bases between. Germline CDR1 is SGHAT and CDR2 is FQNNGV. This clonotype has a count of ten or more. Scientists amplified the TCR beta CDR3 regions from RNA transcripts. The library came from an HTBI-primed first-round RT-PCR and a second-round multiplex PCR. Via MiXCR, TCRdb re-called the multiplex PCR reads, giving one row per CDR3 protein. The sample yields about 150,000 distinct CDR3 sequences, over 35% seen once.

The V call is TRBV11-2, the J call TRBJ1-6; D is perhaps TRBD1 (5 bases). The TCR originated in a woman aged 40 to 55 with Graves' ophthalmopathy. Sequencing was carried out using peripheral blood. This chain's CDR3 is CASRLGEANNSPLHF. Here the CDR3 DNA reads TGTGCCAGCAGGTTGGGGGAGGCCAATAATTCACCCCTCCACTTT.